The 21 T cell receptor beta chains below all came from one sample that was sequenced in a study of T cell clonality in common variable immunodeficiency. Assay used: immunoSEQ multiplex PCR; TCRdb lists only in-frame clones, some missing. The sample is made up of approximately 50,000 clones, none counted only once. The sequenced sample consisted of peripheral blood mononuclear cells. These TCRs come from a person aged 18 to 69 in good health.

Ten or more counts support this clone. CDR3 DNA (partial): TGTGCCAGCTCACCGCGGGAGGTCACTGAA. This sequence encodes CASSPREVTE. The complete CDR3 reads CASSPREVTEAFF. The chain has TRBV18 and TRBJ1-1; D unclear. Sequencing ends 3 residues short of the CDR3 end; the germline J gene provides the rest. Looked up from germline, CDR1 is KGHSH and CDR2 is LQKENI. V dropped 3 bases and J dropped 4 bases, with 9 bases sitting between them. This CDR3 spans 13 amino acids.

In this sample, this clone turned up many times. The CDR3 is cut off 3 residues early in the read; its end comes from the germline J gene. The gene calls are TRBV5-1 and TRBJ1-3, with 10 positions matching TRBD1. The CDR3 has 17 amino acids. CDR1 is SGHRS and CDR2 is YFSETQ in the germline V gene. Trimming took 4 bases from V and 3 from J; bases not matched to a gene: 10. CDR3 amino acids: CASSDPGQGTYGNTIYF. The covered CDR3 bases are TGCGCCAGCAGCGATCCGGGACAGGGGACCTATGGAAACACC.

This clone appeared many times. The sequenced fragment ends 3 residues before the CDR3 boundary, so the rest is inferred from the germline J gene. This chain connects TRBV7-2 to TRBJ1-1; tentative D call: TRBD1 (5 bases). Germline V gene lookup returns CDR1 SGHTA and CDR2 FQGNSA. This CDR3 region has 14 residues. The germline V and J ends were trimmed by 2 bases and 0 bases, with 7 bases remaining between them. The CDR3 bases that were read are TGTGCCAGCAGCTTACAGGGCATGAACACTGAA. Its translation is CASSLQGMNTE. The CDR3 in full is CASSLQGMNTEAFF.

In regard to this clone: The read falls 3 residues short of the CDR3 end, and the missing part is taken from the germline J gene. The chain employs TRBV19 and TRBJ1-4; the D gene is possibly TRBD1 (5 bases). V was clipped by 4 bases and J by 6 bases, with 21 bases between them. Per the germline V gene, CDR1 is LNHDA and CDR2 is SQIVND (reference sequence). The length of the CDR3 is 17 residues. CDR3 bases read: TGTGCCAGTAGTACCTTTGACAGTCCCGGGTCGGATGAAAAA. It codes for CASSTFDSPGSDEK. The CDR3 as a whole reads CASSTFDSPGSDEKLFF.

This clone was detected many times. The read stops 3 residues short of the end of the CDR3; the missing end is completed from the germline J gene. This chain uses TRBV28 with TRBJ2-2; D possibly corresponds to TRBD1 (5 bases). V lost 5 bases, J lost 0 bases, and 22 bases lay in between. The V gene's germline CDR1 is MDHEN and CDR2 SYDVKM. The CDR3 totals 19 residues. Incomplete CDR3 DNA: TGTGCCAGCAGTCCGCTTCCTGCGTACAGGAACTCGAACACCGGGGAG. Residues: CASSPLPAYRNSNTGE. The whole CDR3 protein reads CASSPLPAYRNSNTGELFF.

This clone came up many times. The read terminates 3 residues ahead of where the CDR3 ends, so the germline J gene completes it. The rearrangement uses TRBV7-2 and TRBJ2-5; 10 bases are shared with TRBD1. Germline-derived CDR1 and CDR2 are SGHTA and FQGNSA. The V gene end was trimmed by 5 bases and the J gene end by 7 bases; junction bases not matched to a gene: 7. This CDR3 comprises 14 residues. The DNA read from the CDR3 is TGTGCCAGCAGCCTCGACAGGGGGCGCGGGACC. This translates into CASSLDRGRGT. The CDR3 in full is CASSLDRGRGTQYF.

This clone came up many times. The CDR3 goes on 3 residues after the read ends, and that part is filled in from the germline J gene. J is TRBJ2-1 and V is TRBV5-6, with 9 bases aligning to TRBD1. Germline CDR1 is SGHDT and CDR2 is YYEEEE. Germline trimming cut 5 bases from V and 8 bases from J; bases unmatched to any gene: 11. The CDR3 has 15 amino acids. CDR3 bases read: TGTGCCAGCAGAATCCGGGACAGGGAGTTCGATGAG. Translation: CASRIRDREFDE. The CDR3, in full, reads CASRIRDREFDEQFF.

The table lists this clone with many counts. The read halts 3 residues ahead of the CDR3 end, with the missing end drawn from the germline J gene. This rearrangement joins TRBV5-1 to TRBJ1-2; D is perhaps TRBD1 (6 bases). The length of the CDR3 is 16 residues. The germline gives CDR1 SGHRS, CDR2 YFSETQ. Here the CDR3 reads CASSLAGQPSRGGYTF. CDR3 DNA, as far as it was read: TGCGCCAGCAGCTTGGCCGGACAGCCCTCGAGGGGCGGC.

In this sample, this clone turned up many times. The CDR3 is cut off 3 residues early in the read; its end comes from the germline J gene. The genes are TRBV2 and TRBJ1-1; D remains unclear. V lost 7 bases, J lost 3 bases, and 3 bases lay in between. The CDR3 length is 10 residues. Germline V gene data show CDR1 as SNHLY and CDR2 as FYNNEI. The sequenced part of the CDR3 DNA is TGTGCCAGCAAGCACACTGAA. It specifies CASKHTE. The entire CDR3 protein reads CASKHTEAFF.

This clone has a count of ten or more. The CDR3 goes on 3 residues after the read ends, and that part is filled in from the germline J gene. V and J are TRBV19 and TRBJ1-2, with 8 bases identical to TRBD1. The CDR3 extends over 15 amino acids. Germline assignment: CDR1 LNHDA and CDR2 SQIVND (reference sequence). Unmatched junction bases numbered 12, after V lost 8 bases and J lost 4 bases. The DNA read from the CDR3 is TGTGCCAGTTTTCTCCCGACAGGGGAATTCTATGGC. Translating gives CASFLPTGEFYG. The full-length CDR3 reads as CASFLPTGEFYGYTF.

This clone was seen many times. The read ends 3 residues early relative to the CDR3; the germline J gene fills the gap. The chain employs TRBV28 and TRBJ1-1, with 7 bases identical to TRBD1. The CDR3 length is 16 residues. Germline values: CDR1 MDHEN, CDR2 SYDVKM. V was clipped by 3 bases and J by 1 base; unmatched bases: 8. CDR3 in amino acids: CASSFSRQGPNTEAFF. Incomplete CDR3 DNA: TGTGCCAGCAGTTTTTCCCGACAGGGACCGAACACTGAA.

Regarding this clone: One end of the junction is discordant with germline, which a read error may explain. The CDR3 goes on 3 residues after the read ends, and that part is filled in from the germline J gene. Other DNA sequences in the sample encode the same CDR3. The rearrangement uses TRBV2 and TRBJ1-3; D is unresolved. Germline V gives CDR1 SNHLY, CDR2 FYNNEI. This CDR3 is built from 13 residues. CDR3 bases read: TGTGCCTTCGCCAGCGGCTCTGGAAACACG. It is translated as CAFASGSGNT. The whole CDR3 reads CAFASGSGNTIYF. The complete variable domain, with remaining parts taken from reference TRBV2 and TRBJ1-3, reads EPEVTQTPSHQVTQMGQEVILRCVPISNHLYFYWYRQILGQKVEFLVSFYNNEISEKSEIFDDQFSVERPDGSNFTLKIRSTKLEDSAMYFCAFASGSGNTIYFGEGSWLTVV.

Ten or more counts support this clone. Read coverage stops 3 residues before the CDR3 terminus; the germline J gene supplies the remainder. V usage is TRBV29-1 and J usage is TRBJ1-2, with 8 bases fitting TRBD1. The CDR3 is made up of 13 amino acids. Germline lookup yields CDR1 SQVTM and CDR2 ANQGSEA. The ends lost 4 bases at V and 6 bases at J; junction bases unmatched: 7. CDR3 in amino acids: CSVAGQGRNGYTF. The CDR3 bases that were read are TGCAGCGTTGCCGGACAGGGTAGGAATGGC.

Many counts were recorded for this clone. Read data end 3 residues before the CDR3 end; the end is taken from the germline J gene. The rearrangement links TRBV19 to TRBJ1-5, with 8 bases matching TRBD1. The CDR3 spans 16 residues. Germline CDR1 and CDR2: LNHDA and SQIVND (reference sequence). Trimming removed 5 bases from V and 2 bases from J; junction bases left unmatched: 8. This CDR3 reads CASSAVQGAGNQPQHF. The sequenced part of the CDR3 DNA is TGTGCCAGTAGTGCAGTCCAGGGGGCGGGCAATCAGCCC.

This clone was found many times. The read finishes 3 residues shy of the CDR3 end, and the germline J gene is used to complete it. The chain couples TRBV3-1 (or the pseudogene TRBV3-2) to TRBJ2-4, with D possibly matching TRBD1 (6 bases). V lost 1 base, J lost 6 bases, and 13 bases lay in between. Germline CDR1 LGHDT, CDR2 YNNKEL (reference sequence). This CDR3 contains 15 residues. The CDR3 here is CASSQALGAGNIQYF. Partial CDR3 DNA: TGTGCCAGCAGCCAAGCTCTGGGGGCAGGAAACATT.

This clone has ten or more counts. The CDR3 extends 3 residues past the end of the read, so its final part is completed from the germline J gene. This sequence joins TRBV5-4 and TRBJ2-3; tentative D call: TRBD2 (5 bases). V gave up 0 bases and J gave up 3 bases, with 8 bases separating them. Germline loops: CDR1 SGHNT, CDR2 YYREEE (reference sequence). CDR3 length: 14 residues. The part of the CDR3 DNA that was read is TGTGCCAGCAGCTTGGCGGAGCGGACAGATACG. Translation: CASSLAERTDT. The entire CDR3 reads CASSLAERTDTQYF.

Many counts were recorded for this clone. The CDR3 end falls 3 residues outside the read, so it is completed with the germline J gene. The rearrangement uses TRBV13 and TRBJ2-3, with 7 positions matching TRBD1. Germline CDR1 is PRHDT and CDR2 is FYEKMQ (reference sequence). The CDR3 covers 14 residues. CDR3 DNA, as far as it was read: TGTGCCAGCAGCTGGACAACAGGGGACGAGACG. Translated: CASSWTTGDET. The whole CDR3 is CASSWTTGDETQYF.

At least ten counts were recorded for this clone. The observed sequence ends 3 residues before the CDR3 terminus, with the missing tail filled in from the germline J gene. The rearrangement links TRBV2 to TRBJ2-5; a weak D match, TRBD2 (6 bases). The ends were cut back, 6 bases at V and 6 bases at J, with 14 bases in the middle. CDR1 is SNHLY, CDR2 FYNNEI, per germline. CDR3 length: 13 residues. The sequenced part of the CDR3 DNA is TGTGCCAGCAGGGGCTCGGGGGTAAAGACC. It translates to CASRGSGVKT. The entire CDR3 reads CASRGSGVKTQYF.

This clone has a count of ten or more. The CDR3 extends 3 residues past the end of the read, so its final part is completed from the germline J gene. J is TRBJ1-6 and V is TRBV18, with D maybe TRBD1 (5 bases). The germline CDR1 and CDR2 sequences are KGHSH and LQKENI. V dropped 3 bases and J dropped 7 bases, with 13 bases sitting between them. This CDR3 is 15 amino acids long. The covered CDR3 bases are TGTGCCAGCTCACCCCCGCAGGGTGAGAATTCACCC. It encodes CASSPPQGENSP. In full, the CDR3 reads CASSPPQGENSPLHF.

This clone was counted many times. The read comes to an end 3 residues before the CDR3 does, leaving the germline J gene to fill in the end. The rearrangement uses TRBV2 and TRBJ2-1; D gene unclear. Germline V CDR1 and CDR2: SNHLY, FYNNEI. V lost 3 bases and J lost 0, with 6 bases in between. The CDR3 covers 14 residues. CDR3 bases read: TGTGCCAGCAGTGAGACTGGCTCCTACAATGAG. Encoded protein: CASSETGSYNE. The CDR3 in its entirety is CASSETGSYNEQFF.

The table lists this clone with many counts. CDR3 DNA (partial): TGTGCCAGCAGTTTAGGGACAGACACCGGGGAG. Translating gives CASSLGTDTGE. The full-length CDR3 reads as CASSLGTDTGELFF. The rearrangement joins TRBV12-3 or TRBV12-4 to TRBJ2-2; perhaps TRBD1 as D (6 bases). Read sequence stops 3 residues before the CDR3 end, and the germline J gene provides the missing end. V was clipped by 1 base and J by 3 bases, with 6 bases between them. The CDR3 covers 14 residues.